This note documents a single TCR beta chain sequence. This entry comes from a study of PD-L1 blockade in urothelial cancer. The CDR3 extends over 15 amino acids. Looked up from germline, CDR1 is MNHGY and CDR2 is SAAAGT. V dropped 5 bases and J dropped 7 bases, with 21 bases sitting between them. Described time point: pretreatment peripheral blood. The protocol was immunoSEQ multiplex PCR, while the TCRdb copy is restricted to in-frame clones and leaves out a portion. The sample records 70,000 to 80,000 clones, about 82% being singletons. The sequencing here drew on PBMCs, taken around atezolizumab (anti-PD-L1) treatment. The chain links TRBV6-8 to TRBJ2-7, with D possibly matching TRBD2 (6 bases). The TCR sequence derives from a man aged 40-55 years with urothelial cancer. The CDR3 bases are TGTGCCAGCAGTCCGCTCGACGCCGTCGCGGGGGAGCAGTACTTC. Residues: CASSPLDAVAGEQYF.